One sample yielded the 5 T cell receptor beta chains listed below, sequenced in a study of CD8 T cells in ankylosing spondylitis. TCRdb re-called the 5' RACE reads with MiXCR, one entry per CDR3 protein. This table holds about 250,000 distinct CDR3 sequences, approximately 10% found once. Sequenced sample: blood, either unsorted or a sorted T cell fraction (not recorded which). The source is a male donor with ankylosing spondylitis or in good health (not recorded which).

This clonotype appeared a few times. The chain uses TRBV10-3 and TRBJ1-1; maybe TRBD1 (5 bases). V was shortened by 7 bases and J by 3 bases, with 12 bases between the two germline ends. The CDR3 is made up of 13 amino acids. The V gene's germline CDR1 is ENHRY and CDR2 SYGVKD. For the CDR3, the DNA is TGTGCCATCAATTCCGGGACCCACACTGAAGCTTTCTTT. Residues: CAINSGTHTEAFF.

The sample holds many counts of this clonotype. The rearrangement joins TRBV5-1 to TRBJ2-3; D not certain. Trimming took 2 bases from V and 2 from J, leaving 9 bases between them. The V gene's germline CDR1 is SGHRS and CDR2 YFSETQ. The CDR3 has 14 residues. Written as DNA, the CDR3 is TGCGCCAGCAGCTTCGGGTCCAACACAGATACGCAGTATTTT. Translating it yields CASSFGSNTDTQYF. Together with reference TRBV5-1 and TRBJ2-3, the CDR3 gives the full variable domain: KAGVTQTPRYLIKTRGQQVTLSCSPISGHRSVSWYQQTPGQGLQFLFEYFSETQRNKGNFPGRFSGRQFSNSRSEMNVSTLELGDSALYLCASSFGSNTDTQYFGPGTRLTVL.

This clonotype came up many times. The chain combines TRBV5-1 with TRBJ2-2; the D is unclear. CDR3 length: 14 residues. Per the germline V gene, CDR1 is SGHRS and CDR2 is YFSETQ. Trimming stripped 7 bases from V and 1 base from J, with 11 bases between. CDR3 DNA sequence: TGCGCCAGCGGCCCAGACTTGAACACCGGGGAGCTGTTTTTT. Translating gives CASGPDLNTGELFF.

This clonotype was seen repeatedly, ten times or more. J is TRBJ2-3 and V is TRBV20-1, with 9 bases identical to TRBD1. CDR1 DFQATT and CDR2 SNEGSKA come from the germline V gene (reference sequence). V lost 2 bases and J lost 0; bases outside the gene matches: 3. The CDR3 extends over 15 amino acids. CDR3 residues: CSARFGQGSTDTQYF. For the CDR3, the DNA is TGCAGTGCTAGATTCGGACAGGGGAGCACAGATACGCAGTATTTT.

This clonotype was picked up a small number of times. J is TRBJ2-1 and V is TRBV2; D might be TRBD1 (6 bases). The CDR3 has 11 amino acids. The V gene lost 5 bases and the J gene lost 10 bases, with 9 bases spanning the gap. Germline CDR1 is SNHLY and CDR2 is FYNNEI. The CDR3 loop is CASSTGWEQFF. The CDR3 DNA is TGTGCCAGCAGTACAGGGTGGGAGCAGTTCTTC.